The sequence of this T cell receptor beta chain was determined in a study of blood T cell repertoires in COVID-19. Study-level information: There were acute and convalescent COVID-19 samples, and they came from the United States, Italy and Spain. T cells, B-cell-depleted T cells, or PBMCs provided the cDNA or gDNA that served as material.

CDR1 is LNHDA, CDR2 SQIVND, per germline (reference sequence). The junction had 4 bases not matched to a gene; V was cut back by 5 bases and J by 2 bases. This CDR3 has 14 residues. Authors' data handling: Reference gene primer amplification gave estimated nucleated cell counts. Sequenced by immunoSEQ multiplex PCR; TCRdb stores in-frame clones only, minus some. The D gene and trimming were derived from the DNA, and the V and J assignments and clone size from that table. Altogether 40,000 to 60,000 clones are present, over 65% being singletons, with the ten largest covering roughly 8.8%. The genes are TRBV19 and TRBJ2-3; 7 positions match TRBD1. Sequencing was performed on peripheral blood. The TCR sequence derives from a woman in her 70s with acute or convalescent COVID-19. CDR3 amino acids: CASSVDRTTDTQYF. CDR3 coding DNA: TGTGCCAGTAGTGTGGACAGGACCACAGATACGCAGTATTTT.